The source of this T cell receptor beta chain is a study of cytomegalovirus exposure and HLA in healthy donors. Whole-study context: Earlier results showed roughly 120 million unique TCR beta sequences derived from approximately 170 million T cells.

Study-wide results and limits: The classifier reportedly diagnosed cytomegalovirus status with high specificity and sensitivity.

A word on this clone: The antigen is unknown.

The study ran its PCR with 60 Vbeta and 13 Jbeta primers. Sequencing used immunoSEQ multiplex PCR; TCRdb keeps in-frame clones, though not all of them. The table includes about 190,000 clones, 79% detected once. The receptor comes from a woman younger than 30 in good health and CMV-seronegative. The sequenced material came from PBMCs.

This CDR3 is CASSQDGLGAMNTEAFF. Here the CDR3 DNA reads TGCGCCAGCAGCCAAGATGGGCTGGGGGCGATGAACACTGAAGCTTTCTTT. The chain recombines TRBV4-1 with TRBJ1-1; D is perhaps TRBD1 (6 bases). V was pared by 0 bases and J by 0 bases, with 14 bases between. CDR1 MGHRA and CDR2 YSYEKL come from the germline V gene. This CDR3 region has 17 residues.